Listed here are 19 T cell receptor beta chains from one sample, sequenced in a study of cytomegalovirus exposure and HLA in healthy donors (dated by TCRdb to about 2017). Library preparation employed the immunoSEQ multiplex PCR assay. The multiplex PCR relied on a mix of 60 forward primers for TCR Vbeta segments and 13 reverse primers for TCR Jbeta segments. TCRdb holds this immuneACCESS table with in-frame rearrangements only. Some clones are missing; in checked studies, unresolved V genes explain under half, and the rest has no known cause. The sample data list 100,000 or so clones, and 55% to 65% of these were observed just once. The top ten constitute 3.8% of the sample. The sequencing sample was made of PBMCs. These receptors originate from a man aged 25-45 years in good health and CMV-seropositive.

The chain links TRBV9 to TRBJ2-3; 14 bases are shared with TRBD2. V lost 3 bases, J lost 6 bases, and 6 bases stayed unmatched. CDR1 is SGDLS, CDR2 YYNGEE, per germline. This CDR3 region has 16 residues. CDR3 in DNA: TGTGCCAGCAGCGGGCGACTAGCGGGGGGGTTCGATACGCAGTATTTT. It is translated as CASSGRLAGGFDTQYF.

This clone was found a few times. The rearrangement links TRBV6-1 to TRBJ2-7; D uncertain. The CDR3 spans 13 residues. Germline lookup yields CDR1 MNHNS and CDR2 SASEGT. The ends were cut back, 4 bases at V and 3 bases at J, with 10 bases in the middle. CDR3 region: CASSGYPYYEQYF. The CDR3 nucleotides are TGTGCCAGCAGTGGCTACCCCTACTACGAGCAGTACTTC.

The DNA of the CDR3 is TGTGCCAGCAGCAAAGGGACAGGGGGTGTTGAGACCCAGTACTTC. It encodes CASSKGTGGVETQYF. This chain joins TRBV9 and TRBJ2-5, with 11 nucleotides matching TRBD1. The CDR3 contains 15 residues. Trimming at V came to 4 bases and at J to 5 bases, leaving 7 bases not matched to a gene. The germline V gene has CDR1 SGDLS and CDR2 YYNGEE.

Concerning this clone itself: At one end, the junction sequence differs from germline, possibly due to a read error. The chain employs TRBV10-3 and TRBJ1-1, with D possibly matching TRBD1 (5 bases). The CDR3 is 14 residues long. Germline CDR1 and CDR2: ENHRY and SYGVKD. CDR3 loop: CAIREGVVNTEVFF. CDR3 DNA sequence: TGTGCCATCAGAGAAGGGGTGGTCAACACTGAAGTTTTCTTT.

This clone has just a few counts. The rearrangement joins TRBV27 to TRBJ1-5, with D perhaps matching TRBD1 (6 bases). V was pared by 6 bases and J by 6 bases, with 18 bases between. The CDR3 length is 15 residues. The germline CDR1 and CDR2 sequences are MNHEY and SMNVEV (reference sequence). In DNA, the CDR3 is TGTGCCAGCAGCCGTGGGACATCCGTCGGTCAGCCCCAGCATTTT. Translating gives CASSRGTSVGQPQHF.

J is TRBJ2-7 and V is TRBV9, with D possibly TRBD2 on 6 matching bases. V was trimmed by 0 bases and J by 7 bases, leaving 11 bases between them. This CDR3 region has 13 residues. CDR1 SGDLS and CDR2 YYNGEE come from the germline V gene. The CDR3 loop is CASSVATAGEQYF. The CDR3 DNA sequence: TGTGCCAGCAGCGTAGCTACGGCGGGGGAGCAGTACTTC. Variable domain in full (rest from reference TRBV9 and TRBJ2-7): DSGVTQTPKHLITATGQRVTLRCSPRSGDLSVYWYQQSLDQGLQFLIQYYNGEERAKGNILERFSAQQFPDLHSELNLSSLELGDSALYFCASSVATAGEQYFGPGTRLTVT.

This CDR3 reads CASSPYGGVDGYTF. CDR3 in DNA: TGTGCCAGCTCACCCTACGGTGGTGTAGATGGCTACACCTTC. The V and J genes are TRBV18 and TRBJ1-2; D is unresolved. V lost 3 bases and J 6 bases, leaving 14 bases between the germline ends. CDR3 length: 14 amino acids. Looked up from germline, CDR1 is KGHSH and CDR2 is LQKENI.

This clone has a single count. The chain joins TRBV6-6 to TRBJ1-1; TRBD1 aligns across 12 bases. Losses at the gene ends were 6 bases for V and 4 bases for J; bases not matched to a gene: 6. This CDR3 contains 15 residues. Per germline, CDR1 MNHNY and CDR2 SVGAGI (reference sequence). This CDR3 reads CASSSGQGAFTEAFF. The CDR3 DNA follows: TGTGCCAGCAGCTCGGGACAGGGGGCGTTCACTGAAGCTTTCTTT.

V gene TRBV4-1 combines with J gene TRBJ2-1, with TRBD2 matching over 10 bases. This CDR3 has 15 amino acids. J gave up 4 bases and V 3 bases, and 3 bases lay outside the gene matches. Per germline, CDR1 MGHRA and CDR2 YSYEKL. This CDR3 reads CASSQGGLAYNEQFF. The CDR3 DNA reads as TGCGCCAGCAGCCAGGGGGGACTAGCGTACAATGAGCAGTTCTTC.

The chain recombines TRBV10-2 with TRBJ2-7, with no clear D. Looked up from germline, CDR1 is WSHSY and CDR2 is SAAADI. This CDR3 has 11 residues. Trimming shortened V by 7 bases and J by 3 bases, and 7 bases separated the two germline ends. The chain's CDR3 is CASTTGYEQYF. The CDR3 DNA is TGCGCCAGCACGACGGGCTACGAGCAGTACTTC.

The rearrangement joins TRBV5-1 to TRBJ2-5; perhaps TRBD2 as D (7 bases). The germline gives CDR1 SGHRS, CDR2 YFSETQ. V shed 4 bases and J shed 5 bases, with 21 bases lying between them. CDR3 length equals 16 residues. The CDR3 DNA is TGCGCCAGCAGCAATTTGGTGGGGGGGCTTCCCGAGACCCAGTACTTC. It yields the protein CASSNLVGGLPETQYF.

The rearrangement links TRBV11-2 to TRBJ2-1; TRBD2 matches 12 bases. This CDR3 is built from 14 residues. The J segment lost 7 bases and the V segment lost 2 bases, leaving 0 bases of the junction unmatched. CDR1 SGHAT and CDR2 FQNNGV come from the germline V gene. As DNA, the CDR3 is TGTGCCAGCAGCTTACTAGCGGGGGGGAATGAGCAGTTCTTC. It specifies CASSLLAGGNEQFF.

The chain employs TRBV7-9 and TRBJ2-3; D call uncertain. The CDR3 length is 12 residues. Germline V gene lookup returns CDR1 SEHNR and CDR2 FQNEAQ (reference sequence). Between the trimmed V and J ends, which lost 3 bases and 3 bases, there was a span of 4 bases. DNA for the CDR3: TGTGCCAGCAGCTTCAGTACAGATACGCAGTATTTT. Its protein product is CASSFSTDTQYF.

This clone was counted once. The chain recombines TRBV11-2 with TRBJ1-2; 11 nucleotides match TRBD1. The CDR3 sequence is 18 residues long. V lost 5 bases to trimming and J lost 4 bases; unmatched junction nucleotides: 15. Germline V gives CDR1 SGHAT, CDR2 FQNNGV. The CDR3 sequence is CASSPFRDRGFLAYGYTF. CDR3 coding DNA: TGTGCCAGCAGCCCTTTCCGGGACAGGGGGTTTCTCGCCTATGGCTACACCTTC.

The chain joins TRBV18 to TRBJ2-1; 8 nucleotides agree with TRBD2. The CDR3 runs to 15 residues. Germline V lookup: CDR1 KGHSH, CDR2 LQKENI. The V and J ends lost 2 bases and 2 bases, in that order; junction bases with no gene match: 2. CDR3 coding DNA: TGTGCCAGCTCACCAAATAGCGGGGCCTACAATGAGCAGTTCTTC. Protein: CASSPNSGAYNEQFF.

This clone turned up a few times. The rearrangement links TRBV7-9 to TRBJ2-1; TRBD1 is a possible D gene (5 bases). The CDR3 runs 15 residues. From germline, CDR1 is SEHNR and CDR2 FQNEAQ (reference sequence). The ends were cut back, 6 bases at V and 1 base at J, with 13 bases in the middle. As DNA, the CDR3 is TGTGCCAGCAGTTTTAGCAGGGCGTCCTACAATGAGCAGTTCTTC. Amino acids: CASSFSRASYNEQFF.

The CDR3 loop reads CASSESWGGEKLFF. CDR3 sequence (DNA): TGTGCCAGCAGTGAATCTTGGGGGGGCGAAAAACTGTTTTTT. The V call is TRBV6-1, the J call TRBJ1-4; tentative D call: TRBD1 (6 bases). The V gene's germline CDR1 is MNHNS and CDR2 SASEGT. Trimming left V 2 bases short and J 8 bases short, with 12 bases between. CDR3 length: 14 residues.

This sequence joins TRBV7-3 and TRBJ1-1; D call uncertain. CDR3 length equals 13 residues. V was shortened by 4 bases and J by 10 bases, with 16 bases between the two germline ends. Germline V lookup: CDR1 SGHTA, CDR2 FQGTGA. The CDR3 DNA sequence: TGTGCCAGCAGCTCCAATAGCCTTGAGGGAGCTTTCTTT. This translates into CASSSNSLEGAFF.

In its sample, this clone was seen a few times. The chain joins TRBV11-2 to TRBJ2-2; 12 nucleotides match TRBD2. Losses at the gene ends were 3 bases for V and 3 bases for J; bases not matched to a gene: 5. The germline CDR1 and CDR2 sequences are SGHAT and FQNNGV. The CDR3 consists of 17 residues. CDR3 region: CASSFASGGAYTGELFF. CDR3 coding DNA: TGTGCCAGCAGCTTCGCTAGCGGGGGGGCTTACACCGGGGAGCTGTTTTTT.